Below, 15 T cell receptor beta chains from the same sample are listed, as sequenced in a study of patients and donors after allogeneic stem cell transplantation. MiXCR, run by TCRdb on the RT-PCR reads, gives a single entry per CDR3 protein. The sample records 900,000 to 1,000,000 distinct CDR3 sequences, roughly 17% being singletons. Sequencing input: blood, either unsorted or a sorted T cell fraction (not recorded which). The receptors derive from a human donor who was either an allogeneic HSCT recipient or a stem cell or donor lymphocyte infusion donor (not recorded which). It is not recorded whose cells these are; they may come from a transplant donor.

This clonotype was counted between two and nine times. The V and J genes are TRBV20-1 and TRBJ1-1, with TRBD1 matching 7 bases. J lost 11 bases, V lost 1 base, and 10 bases had no gene match. Germline CDR1 and CDR2: DFQATT and SNEGSKA (reference sequence). This CDR3 contains 13 residues. Written as DNA, the CDR3 is TGCAGTGCTAGAGCAACAGGGGAACGGGGCGCTTTCTTT. It yields the protein CSARATGERGAFF.

In its sample, this clonotype was seen a few times. V gene TRBV12-3 or TRBV12-4 combines with J gene TRBJ2-3, with D possibly TRBD2 on 6 matching bases. The CDR3 consists of 13 residues. The CDR3 DNA reads TGTTCCGCCTCGCGAGGGAGGATCGATACGCAGTATTTT. Translation gives CSASRGRIDTQYF.

The CDR3 coding sequence is TGCAGTGCTAGAGTGTACAGGGGTAATGAAAAACTGTTTTTT. Translating gives CSARVYRGNEKLFF. The chain couples TRBV20-1 to TRBJ1-4, with 7 bases identical to TRBD1. CDR3 length: 14 amino acids. V trimming: 1 base; J trimming: 4 bases; junction bases outside the gene matches: 3. Germline V CDR1 and CDR2: DFQATT, SNEGSKA (reference sequence).

This chain joins TRBV20-1 and TRBJ2-7; weak D call: TRBD2 (6 bases). In germline, CDR1 is DFQATT, CDR2 SNEGSKA (reference sequence). The length of the CDR3 is 15 residues. V gave up 1 base and J gave up 6 bases, with 19 bases separating them. The DNA of the CDR3 is TGCAGTGCTAGAGTGAGGAGGGTATCTGGGTCCGAGCAGTACTTC. Its translation: CSARVRRVSGSEQYF.

The table lists this clonotype with a count of one. The J gene is TRBJ2-2, the V gene TRBV29-1, with unresolved D. V shed 3 bases and J shed 4 bases, with 9 bases lying between them. Germline assignment: CDR1 SQVTM and CDR2 ANQGSEA. This CDR3 comprises 13 residues. The CDR3 loop reads CSVDKTGTGELFF. CDR3 nucleotide sequence: TGCAGCGTTGACAAGACGGGCACCGGGGAGCTGTTTTTT.

The chain joins TRBV12-3 or TRBV12-4 to TRBJ2-7; D not certain. The CDR3 consists of 12 residues. V dropped 5 bases and J dropped 2 bases, with 7 bases sitting between them. This chain's CDR3 is CASSPSTYEQYF. The CDR3 DNA reads TGTGCCAGCAGTCCTAGTACCTACGAGCAGTACTTC.

This clonotype was seen a few times. The chain is built from TRBV7-2 and TRBJ1-1, with 8 bases lining up with TRBD1. J gave up 8 bases and V 5 bases, and 7 bases lay outside the gene matches. There are 13 residues in the CDR3. CDR1 and CDR2 from the germline V gene are SGHTA and FQGNSA. The DNA for the CDR3 is TGTGCCAGCAGCGTAGGGACAGGTAAAGAAGCTTTCTTT. Translation: CASSVGTGKEAFF.

This clonotype was counted a few times. The V call is TRBV14, the J call TRBJ2-1; 9 bases are shared with TRBD2. This CDR3 spans 16 amino acids. The J segment lost 7 bases and the V segment lost 1 base, leaving 8 bases of the junction unmatched. Germline values: CDR1 SGHDN, CDR2 FVKESK. Here the CDR3 reads CASSQASGTPLNEQFF. For the CDR3, the DNA is TGTGCCAGCAGCCAAGCTAGCGGGACTCCACTTAATGAGCAGTTCTTC.

CDR3 sequence (DNA): TGTGCCAGCAGCTTAGATAGGACTAGCGGATACAATGAGCAGTTCTTC. This encodes CASSLDRTSGYNEQFF. The chain combines TRBV11-2 with TRBJ2-1; the match to TRBD2 covers 10 bases. CDR1 and CDR2 from the germline V gene are SGHAT and FQNNGV. The CDR3 has 16 amino acids. The V and J ends lost 0 bases and 4 bases, in that order; junction bases with no gene match: 3.

The V call is TRBV4-2, the J call TRBJ1-5; possibly TRBD1 for D (6 bases). V was shortened by 0 bases and J by 7 bases, with 16 bases between the two germline ends. The length of the CDR3 is 16 residues. Germline CDR1 is LGHNA and CDR2 is YNFKEQ. The DNA of the CDR3 is TGTGCCAGCAGCCAAGAACTCAAACCGGGGGGCCAGCCCCAGCATTTT. It yields the protein CASSQELKPGGQPQHF.

The sample holds a few counts of this clonotype. The genes are TRBV15 and TRBJ2-7; D could derive from TRBD1 or TRBD2 (5 bases each). The V and J ends lost 3 bases and 3 bases respectively, with 12 bases between them. Germline CDR1 and CDR2: LNHNV and YYDKDF (reference sequence). This CDR3 has 14 amino acids. CDR3 DNA: TGTGCCACCAGCAGGGGGGACGGTTACTACGAGCAGTACTTC. Protein: CATSRGDGYYEQYF. Combining the CDR3 with reference TRBV15 and TRBJ2-7 gives the whole variable domain DAMVIQNPRYQVTQFGKPVTLSCSQTLNHNVMYWYQQKSSQAPKLLFHYYDKDFNNEADTPDNFQSRRPNTSFCFLDIRSPGLGDTAMYLCATSRGDGYYEQYFGPGTRLTVT.

V usage is TRBV6-5 and J usage is TRBJ2-2; possibly TRBD2 for D (5 bases). CDR1 and CDR2 from the germline V gene are MNHEY and SVGAGI. The CDR3 loop spans 19 amino acids. V was trimmed by 2 bases and J by 3 bases, leaving 22 bases between them. The DNA for the CDR3 is TGTGCCAGCAGTTACCGTTTTATCGTCCCTCGGGGTGACACCGGGGAGCTGTTTTTT. Residues: CASSYRFIVPRGDTGELFF.

The chain is built from TRBV5-1 and TRBJ2-1; a weak D match, TRBD1 (6 bases). The CDR3 is 15 amino acids. V lost 4 bases and J lost 3, with 14 bases in between. CDR1 is SGHRS, CDR2 YFSETQ, per germline. The CDR3 sequence is CASSKTGHFYNEQFF. CDR3 sequence (DNA): TGCGCCAGCAGCAAAACGGGACACTTCTACAATGAGCAGTTCTTC.

This clonotype has only a few counts. This chain joins TRBV4-2 and TRBJ2-3; 8 bases are a match to TRBD2. The CDR3 length is 16 residues. V was pared by 1 base and J by 2 bases, with 5 bases of the junction left unmatched. Germline-derived CDR1 and CDR2 are LGHNA and YNFKEQ. The CDR3 sequence is CASSQGRGEVTDTQYF. CDR3 DNA: TGTGCCAGCAGCCAAGGGCGGGGGGAGGTCACAGATACGCAGTATTTT.

A few counts support this clonotype. The chain carries TRBV20-1 and TRBJ2-7; 13 positions match TRBD2. Losses at the gene ends were 2 bases for V and 0 bases for J; bases not matched to a gene: 7. The V gene's germline CDR1 is DFQATT and CDR2 SNEGSKA (reference sequence). CDR3 size: 17 residues. The DNA of the CDR3 is TGCAGTGCTAGAAAGCCGGGACTAGCGGGGAGCTCCTACGAGCAGTACTTC. This translates into CSARKPGLAGSSYEQYF.